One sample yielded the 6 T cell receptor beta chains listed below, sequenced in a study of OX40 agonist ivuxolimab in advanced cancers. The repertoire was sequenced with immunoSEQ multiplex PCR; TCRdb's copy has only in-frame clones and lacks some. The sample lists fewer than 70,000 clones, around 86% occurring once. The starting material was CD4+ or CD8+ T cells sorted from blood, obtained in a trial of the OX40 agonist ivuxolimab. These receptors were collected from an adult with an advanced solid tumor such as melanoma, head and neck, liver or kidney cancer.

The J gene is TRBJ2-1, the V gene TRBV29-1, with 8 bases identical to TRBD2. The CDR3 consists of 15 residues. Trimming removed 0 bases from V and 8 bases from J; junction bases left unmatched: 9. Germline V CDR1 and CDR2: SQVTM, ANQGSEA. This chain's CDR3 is CSVEDRTSRVHEQFF. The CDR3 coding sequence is TGCAGCGTTGAAGATCGGACTAGCCGGGTTCATGAGCAGTTCTTC.

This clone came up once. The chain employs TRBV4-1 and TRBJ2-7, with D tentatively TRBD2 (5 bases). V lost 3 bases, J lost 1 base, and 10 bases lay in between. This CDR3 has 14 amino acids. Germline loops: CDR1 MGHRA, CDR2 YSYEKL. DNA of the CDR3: TGCGCCAGCAGCCAGGGAGAGGGTTCCTACGAGCAGTACTTC. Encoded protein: CASSQGEGSYEQYF.

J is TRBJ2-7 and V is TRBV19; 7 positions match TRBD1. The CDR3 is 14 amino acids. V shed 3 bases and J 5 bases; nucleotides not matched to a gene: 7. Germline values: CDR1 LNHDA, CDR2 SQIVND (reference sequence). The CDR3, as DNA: TGTGCCAGTAGTATTTCACAGGGGTGGGACGAGCAGTACTTC. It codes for CASSISQGWDEQYF.

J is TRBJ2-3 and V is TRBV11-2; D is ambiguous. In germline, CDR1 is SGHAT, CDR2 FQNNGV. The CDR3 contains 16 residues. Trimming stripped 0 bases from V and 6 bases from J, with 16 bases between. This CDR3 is CASSLDPTPGSDTQYF. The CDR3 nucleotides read TGTGCCAGCAGCTTAGATCCCACTCCTGGTAGTGATACGCAGTATTTT.

The CDR3 sequence is CASGDRGRAVAEAFF. CDR3 in DNA: TGTGCCAGCGGGGACAGGGGGCGCGCCGTGGCCGAAGCTTTCTTT. The V and J genes are TRBV6-5 and TRBJ1-1, with TRBD1 matching over 12 bases. CDR1 and CDR2 (germline): MNHEY, SVGAGI. The CDR3 length is 15 residues. Germline trimming cut 8 bases from V and 8 bases from J; bases unmatched to any gene: 12.

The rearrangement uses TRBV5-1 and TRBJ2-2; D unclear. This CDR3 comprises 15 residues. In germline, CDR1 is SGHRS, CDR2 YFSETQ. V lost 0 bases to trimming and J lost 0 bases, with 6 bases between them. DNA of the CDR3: TGCGCCAGCAGCTTGGAAGTGTCGAACACCGGGGAGCTGTTTTTT. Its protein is CASSLEVSNTGELFF.